Listed here are 17 T cell receptor beta chains from one sample, sequenced in a study of T cell responses to AZD1222 COVID-19 vaccine. Profiling relied on immunoSEQ multiplex PCR, and the TCRdb table lists in-frame clones only, not all of them. The table records 110,000 or so clones, 87% of them present only once. The specimen was peripheral blood, collected 28 days after the second AZD1222 dose. The receptor source for this set is an adult who received the AZD1222 COVID-19 vaccine.

The genes are TRBV6-2 or TRBV6-3 and TRBJ2-7; no definite D call. The CDR3 is 15 residues long. The germline CDR1 and CDR2 sequences are MNHEY and SVGEGT. Trimming shortened V by 6 bases and J by 3 bases, and 18 bases separated the two germline ends. CDR3 region: CASSLFAAARYEQYF. The CDR3, as DNA: TGTGCCAGCAGCCTATTTGCCGCAGCGCGCTACGAGCAGTACTTC.

The gene calls are TRBV7-9 and TRBJ2-5; tentative D call: TRBD2 (6 bases). Germline V CDR1 and CDR2: SEHNR, FQNEAQ (reference sequence). The CDR3 length is 16 residues. Between the trimmed V and J ends, which lost 6 bases and 2 bases, there was a span of 19 bases. For the CDR3, the DNA is TGTGCCAGCAGGCCGTGGCTCGGGGGAGAACAAGAGACCCAGTACTTC. Its protein product is CASRPWLGGEQETQYF.

This clone was seen only once. The rearrangement uses TRBV3-1 (or the pseudogene TRBV3-2) and TRBJ2-3; D unclear. The V end lost 11 bases, the J end lost 7 bases, and 13 bases lay between the germline ends. The CDR3 contains 11 residues. Germline lookup yields CDR1 LGHDT and CDR2 YNNKEL (reference sequence). The CDR3 sequence: CALGLENTQYF. CDR3 DNA: TGTGCCCTTGGGTTGGAGAATACGCAGTATTTT.

The chain has TRBV7-6 and TRBJ2-3; 9 bases map to TRBD2. V trimming: 5 bases; J trimming: 7 bases; junction bases outside the gene matches: 13. The CDR3 has 16 residues. CDR1 SGHVS and CDR2 FNYEAQ come from the germline V gene. CDR3 DNA: TGTGCCAGCAGCAACCCGAGGAGCGGGAGGTCATATACGCAGTATTTT. This gives the protein CASSNPRSGRSYTQYF.

The V call is TRBV2, the J call TRBJ1-4, with TRBD1 matching 7 bases. CDR1 is SNHLY and CDR2 is FYNNEI in the germline V gene. The CDR3 covers 15 residues. V lost 1 base to trimming and J lost 4 bases; unmatched junction nucleotides: 3. CDR3 protein: CASSEGTGFNEKLFF. The CDR3 nucleotides are TGTGCCAGCAGTGAAGGGACAGGCTTTAATGAAAAACTGTTTTTT.

The rearrangement uses TRBV14 and TRBJ1-1; 8 nucleotides agree with TRBD1. With 4 bases clipped from V and 10 bases from J, the junction kept 8 bases outside the gene matches. This CDR3 is 13 amino acids long. Germline CDR1 reads SGHDN; CDR2 reads FVKESK. CDR3 amino acids: CASSRILQGGAFF. The CDR3 DNA is TGTGCCAGCAGCCGCATTCTACAGGGGGGAGCTTTCTTT.

CDR3 residues: CASSGQVYNSPLHF. The CDR3 region has the DNA TGTGCCAGCAGCGGGCAGGTCTATAATTCACCCCTCCACTTT. The chain combines TRBV11-2 with TRBJ1-6; D unresolved. The CDR3 covers 14 residues. Between the trimmed V and J ends, which lost 5 bases and 3 bases, there was a span of 8 bases. CDR1 SGHAT and CDR2 FQNNGV come from the germline V gene.

The gene calls are TRBV6-5 and TRBJ1-2; TRBD1 matches at 8 bases. The V segment lost 7 bases and the J segment 8 bases; nucleotides outside the gene matches: 9. This CDR3 is 13 amino acids long. Germline values: CDR1 MNHEY, CDR2 SVGAGI. This chain's CDR3 is CASTSQQGGGYTF. In DNA, the CDR3 is TGTGCCAGCACCAGTCAACAGGGGGGCGGCTACACCTTC.

This chain connects TRBV7-9 to TRBJ1-5; D is ambiguous. The CDR3 is 16 residues long. Deletions cut 1 base from V and 6 bases from J, with 16 bases between. The germline CDR1 and CDR2 sequences are SEHNR and FQNEAQ (reference sequence). CDR3 sequence: CASSLGGETWGQPQHF. As DNA, the CDR3 is TGTGCCAGCAGCTTAGGGGGTGAGACGTGGGGTCAGCCCCAGCATTTT.

The rearrangement links TRBV9 to TRBJ2-2; the D gene is possibly TRBD1 (6 bases). CDR1 and CDR2 from the germline V gene are SGDLS and YYNGEE. The V gene lost 0 bases and the J gene lost 3 bases, with 9 bases spanning the gap. CDR3 length: 15 residues. The CDR3 bases are TGTGCCAGCAGCGTAGCCAGGGGAGACACCGGGGAGCTGTTTTTT. It is translated as CASSVARGDTGELFF.

This clone appeared a single time. The gene calls are TRBV6-2 or TRBV6-3 and TRBJ2-1; D may be TRBD2 (5 bases). The V end was cut by 0 bases, the J end by 5 bases, with 11 bases between. The CDR3 contains 15 residues. The germline V gene encodes CDR1 MNHEY and CDR2 SVGEGT. CDR3 sequence (DNA): TGTGCCAGCAGTTACTCGCTAGGGAGCAACAATGAGCAGTTCTTC. Residues: CASSYSLGSNNEQFF.

The V call is TRBV30, the J call TRBJ2-4, with D hard to call. The V gene lost 0 bases and the J gene lost 4 bases, with 7 bases spanning the gap. This CDR3 comprises 13 residues. Germline CDR1 reads GTSNPN; CDR2 reads SVGIG (reference sequence). CDR3: CAWSVGQKNIQYF. CDR3 DNA sequence: TGTGCCTGGAGTGTAGGTCAGAAAAACATTCAGTACTTC. The full variable domain, its missing parts supplied by reference TRBV30 and TRBJ2-4, is SQTIHQWPATLVQPVGSPLSLECTVEGTSNPNLYWYRQAAGRGLQLLFYSVGIGQISSEVPQNLSASRPQDRQFILSSKKLLLSDSGFYLCAWSVGQKNIQYFGAGTRLSVL.

This sequence joins TRBV10-3 and TRBJ2-7; D is ambiguous. Trimming cost V 0 bases and J 0 bases, with 18 bases left between them. The CDR3 length is 18 residues. CDR1 and CDR2 from the germline V gene are ENHRY and SYGVKD. CDR3 sequence (DNA): TGTGCCATCAGTGAGTCGTCGGTCTTGGCCCGAAGCTCCTACGAGCAGTACTTC. Amino acids: CAISESSVLARSSYEQYF.

Here the CDR3 reads CASTLLELNEQFF. CDR3 in DNA: TGTGCCAGCACCCTACTAGAATTAAATGAGCAGTTCTTC. The chain has TRBV13 and TRBJ2-1; D is possibly TRBD2 (5 bases). The germline CDR1 and CDR2 sequences are PRHDT and FYEKMQ (reference sequence). The CDR3 loop spans 13 amino acids. V lost 7 bases and J lost 7, with 14 bases in between.

This chain joins TRBV28 and TRBJ1-5, with 7 bases that match TRBD1. Germline V CDR1 and CDR2: MDHEN, SYDVKM. This CDR3 contains 15 residues. Unmatched junction bases numbered 9, after V lost 5 bases and J lost 5 bases. The CDR3 here is CASSNPGQRYQPQHF. CDR3 bases: TGTGCCAGCAGTAATCCGGGACAGAGATATCAGCCCCAGCATTTT.

The rearrangement uses TRBV27 and TRBJ2-6; unclear D gene. V lost 5 bases and J lost 0, with 5 bases in between. Germline V lookup: CDR1 MNHEY, CDR2 SMNVEV (reference sequence). The CDR3 contains 14 residues. CDR3 region: CASSGNSGANVLTF. The CDR3 DNA sequence: TGTGCCAGCAGTGGAAACTCTGGGGCCAACGTCCTGACTTTC.

This chain joins TRBV7-2 and TRBJ2-7; D tentatively reads TRBD1 or TRBD2 (5 bases each). This CDR3 spans 14 amino acids. Trimming took off 5 bases at V and 2 bases at J, with 13 bases between the two ends. The V gene's germline CDR1 is SGHTA and CDR2 FQGNSA. The CDR3 is CASSLGAPPYEQYF. CDR3 bases: TGTGCCAGCAGCCTCGGGGCTCCTCCCTACGAGCAGTACTTC.